Each of the 18 T cell receptor beta chains below was sequenced from the same sample in a study of metastatic and nonmetastatic thyroid tumors. None of the patients had undergone any treatment ahead of thyroid surgery. TCRdb re-called the PCR reads through MiXCR. Altogether over 7,000 clones are present, approximately 31% being singletons, with the ten largest covering around 21%. Sequencing was carried out using tumor tissue. The origin of the receptors is a female donor with papillary thyroid cancer or a benign thyroid nodule (not recorded which). Some clones in this sample may be carry-over from other donors' samples.

This clone turned up a few times. V gene TRBV27 combines with J gene TRBJ2-7; 8 positions agree with TRBD1. This CDR3 contains 15 residues. Germline CDR1 and CDR2: MNHEY and SMNVEV (reference sequence). V lost 6 bases to trimming and J lost 2 bases; unmatched junction nucleotides: 9. CDR3 sequence reads: CASRLGQGNTYEQYF. CDR3 nucleotide sequence: TGTGCCAGCAGATTAGGACAGGGCAATACCTACGAGCAGTACTTC.

In its sample, this clone is medium-sized (0.01 to 0.1%). V is TRBV30 and J is TRBJ1-2; tentatively, D is TRBD1 (5 bases). Trimming pared 3 bases from V and 0 bases from J, leaving 11 bases between. Per the germline V gene, CDR1 is GTSNPN and CDR2 is SVGIG (reference sequence). CDR3 size: 14 residues. CDR3 sequence: CAWSAGLPNYGYTF. The CDR3 DNA reads as TGTGCCTGGAGCGCGGGACTTCCTAACTATGGCTACACCTTC.

This chain uses TRBV11-2 with TRBJ1-2; 8 bases map to TRBD1. The CDR3 loop spans 16 amino acids. CDR1 and CDR2 (germline): SGHAT, FQNNGV. Germline trimming cut 5 bases from V and 4 bases from J; bases unmatched to any gene: 12. DNA of the CDR3: TGTGCCAGCAGCCGATGGGGACAGGTTAAACTCTATGGCTACACCTTC. This sequence encodes CASSRWGQVKLYGYTF.

This clone is classed as medium-sized. The V call is TRBV28, the J call TRBJ1-1, with 7 bases that match TRBD1. There are 14 residues in the CDR3. The ends lost 5 bases at V and 1 base at J; junction bases unmatched: 4. In germline, CDR1 is MDHEN, CDR2 SYDVKM. The CDR3 reads CASSRTGRNTEAFF. The CDR3 nucleotides read TGTGCCAGCAGTCGGACAGGCCGGAACACTGAAGCTTTCTTT.

This clone has only a few counts. This rearrangement joins TRBV27 to TRBJ2-1, with 10 bases matching TRBD1. The length of the CDR3 is 15 residues. V trimming: 4 bases; J trimming: 4 bases; junction bases outside the gene matches: 4. Per germline, CDR1 MNHEY and CDR2 SMNVEV (reference sequence). CDR3 in DNA: TGTGCCAGCAGTTCGGGGACAGGGGTGTACAATGAGCAGTTCTTC. Encoded protein: CASSSGTGVYNEQFF.

In this sample, this clone turned up a few times. The chain has TRBV12-3 or TRBV12-4 and TRBJ2-7; D might be TRBD2 (7 bases). This CDR3 is built from 13 residues. Trimming stripped 3 bases from V and 7 bases from J, with 13 bases between. CDR3 bases: TGTGCCAGCAGTTTGAGGGGGGGCGGTGAGCAGTACTTC. It codes for CASSLRGGGEQYF.

The chain couples TRBV27 to TRBJ2-2; TRBD2 might be the D (5 bases). The CDR3 is 15 amino acids. The V and J ends lost 3 bases and 7 bases respectively, with 15 bases between them. The germline CDR1 and CDR2 sequences are MNHEY and SMNVEV (reference sequence). The CDR3 spells CASSLRVDGIGELFF. DNA of the CDR3: TGTGCCAGCAGTTTGAGAGTGGACGGGATCGGGGAGCTGTTTTTT.

The J gene is TRBJ1-2, the V gene TRBV6-6, with D maybe TRBD1 (5 bases). Trimming shortened V by 2 bases and J by 3 bases, and 10 bases separated the two germline ends. The CDR3 has 14 amino acids. Per germline, CDR1 MNHNY and CDR2 SVGAGI (reference sequence). The CDR3: CASSYKGTDYGYTF. DNA for the CDR3: TGTGCCAGCAGTTACAAAGGGACTGACTATGGCTACACCTTC.

The rearrangement links TRBV6-1 to TRBJ1-1; D is unresolved. V was clipped by 5 bases and J by 5 bases, with 15 bases between them. Germline CDR1 MNHNS, CDR2 SASEGT. This CDR3 is built from 14 residues. Written as DNA, the CDR3 is TGTGCCAGCAGTAGTGTGGACTTTGGTACTGAAGCTTTCTTT. It yields the protein CASSSVDFGTEAFF.

DNA for the CDR3: TGTGCCAGCAGTTTGACCGGGGACAGGGGGCCCGGGGAGCTGTTTTTT. Translated, it gives CASSLTGDRGPGELFF. This sequence joins TRBV6-4 and TRBJ2-2; 12 bases map to TRBD1. Trimming removed 5 bases from V and 6 bases from J; junction bases left unmatched: 7. Germline-derived CDR1 and CDR2 are MRHNA and SNTAGT. CDR3 size: 16 residues.

This chain uses TRBV10-2 with TRBJ1-2; maybe TRBD1 (5 bases). Between the trimmed V and J ends, which lost 4 bases and 5 bases, there was a span of 11 bases. CDR3 length equals 13 residues. Germline CDR1 is WSHSY and CDR2 is SAAADI. The CDR3 nucleotides read TGCGCCAGCAGTGGGACGACAGTGTATGGCTACACCTTC. It encodes CASSGTTVYGYTF.

CDR3 amino acids: CSASDRVRSYEQYF. The CDR3, as DNA: TGCAGTGCTAGTGACAGGGTCAGGTCCTACGAGCAGTACTTC. The chain employs TRBV20-1 and TRBJ2-7, with 7 nucleotides matching TRBD1. V trimming: 3 bases; J trimming: 1 base; junction bases outside the gene matches: 6. Germline CDR1 and CDR2: DFQATT and SNEGSKA (reference sequence). The CDR3 spans 14 residues.

This chain uses TRBV28 with TRBJ2-7; D call uncertain. The CDR3 is 16 amino acids. The germline gives CDR1 MDHEN, CDR2 SYDVKM. Trimming pared 5 bases from V and 0 bases from J, leaving 17 bases between. In DNA form, the CDR3 reads TGTGCCAGCAGTACCATGGACGGTAACTCCTCCTACGAGCAGTACTTC. This gives the protein CASSTMDGNSSYEQYF.

This clone was recorded a few times. The chain uses TRBV12-3 or TRBV12-4 and TRBJ2-3; 12 bases are shared with TRBD2. V was clipped by 6 bases and J by 3 bases; unmatched bases: 4. This CDR3 has 15 amino acids. CDR3 DNA sequence: TGTGCCAGCAGCTGCACTAGCGGGAGGACAGATACGCAGTATTTT. Amino acids: CASSCTSGRTDTQYF.

The chain has TRBV20-1 and TRBJ1-1, with a possible D match to TRBD1 (5 bases). Between the trimmed V and J ends, which lost 3 bases and 4 bases, there was a span of 12 bases. The CDR3 loop spans 13 amino acids. Per germline, CDR1 DFQATT and CDR2 SNEGSKA (reference sequence). The CDR3, as DNA: TGCAGTGCTAGGTCGGGGCCCGGCACTGAAGCTTTCTTT. Residues: CSARSGPGTEAFF.

V usage is TRBV7-1 and J usage is TRBJ2-1; the D is unclear. TRBV7-1 is classed as an ORF, of uncertain function. The V end was cut by 3 bases, the J end by 0 bases, with 21 bases between. The length of the CDR3 is 19 residues. The CDR3 protein is CASSSSIVQTPSSYNEQFF. The CDR3 bases are TGTGCCAGCAGCTCCTCCATAGTACAGACACCGAGCTCCTACAATGAGCAGTTCTTC.

This clone was detected a few times. The rearrangement links TRBV10-1 to TRBJ1-6, with a weak D call TRBD1 (5 bases). Trimming shortened V by 3 bases and J by 10 bases, and 7 bases separated the two germline ends. This CDR3 contains 12 residues. Looked up from germline, CDR1 is WNHNN and CDR2 is SYGVQD (reference sequence). CDR3: CASSDGASPLHF. The CDR3 DNA is TGCGCCAGCAGTGATGGGGCCTCACCCCTCCACTTT.

V usage is TRBV6-1 and J usage is TRBJ1-6, with TRBD1 as a possible D gene (5 bases). This CDR3 region has 15 residues. V was shortened by 5 bases and J by 3 bases, with 11 bases between the two germline ends. CDR1 and CDR2 (germline): MNHNS, SASEGT. This CDR3 reads CASSTRVIYNSPLHF. The CDR3 region has the DNA TGTGCCAGCAGTACCAGGGTGATCTATAATTCACCCCTCCACTTT.